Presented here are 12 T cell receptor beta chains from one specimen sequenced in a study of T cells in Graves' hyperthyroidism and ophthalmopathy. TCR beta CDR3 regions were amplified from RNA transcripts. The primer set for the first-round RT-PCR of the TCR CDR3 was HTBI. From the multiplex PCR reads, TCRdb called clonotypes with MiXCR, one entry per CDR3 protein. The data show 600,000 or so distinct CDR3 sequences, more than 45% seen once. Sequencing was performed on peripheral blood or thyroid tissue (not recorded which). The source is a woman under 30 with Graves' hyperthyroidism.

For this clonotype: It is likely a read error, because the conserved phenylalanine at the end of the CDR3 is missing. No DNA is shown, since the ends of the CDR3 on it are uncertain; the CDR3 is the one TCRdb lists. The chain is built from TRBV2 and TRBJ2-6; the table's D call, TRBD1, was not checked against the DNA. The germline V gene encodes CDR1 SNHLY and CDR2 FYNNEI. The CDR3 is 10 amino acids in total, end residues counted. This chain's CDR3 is CASSEGTGDT.

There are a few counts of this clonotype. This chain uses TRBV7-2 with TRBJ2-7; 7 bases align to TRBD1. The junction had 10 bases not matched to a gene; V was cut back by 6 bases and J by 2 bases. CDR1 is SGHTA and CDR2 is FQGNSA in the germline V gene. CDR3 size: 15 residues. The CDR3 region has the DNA TGTGCCAGCAGTTTATTGTCGACAGGGCCCTACGAGCAGTACTTC. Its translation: CASSLLSTGPYEQYF.

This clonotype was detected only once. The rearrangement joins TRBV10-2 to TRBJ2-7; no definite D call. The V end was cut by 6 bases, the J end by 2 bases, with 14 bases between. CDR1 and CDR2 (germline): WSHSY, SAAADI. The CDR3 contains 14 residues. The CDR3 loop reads CASRSGYETYEQYF. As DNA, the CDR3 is TGCGCCAGCAGATCTGGATACGAAACCTACGAGCAGTACTTC.

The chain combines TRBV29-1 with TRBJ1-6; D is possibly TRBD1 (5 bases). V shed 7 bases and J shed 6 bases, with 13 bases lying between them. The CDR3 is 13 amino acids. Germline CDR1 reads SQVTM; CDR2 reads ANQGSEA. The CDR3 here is CSAGTRTNSPLHF. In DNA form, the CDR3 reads TGCAGCGCTGGGACCAGAACTAATTCACCCCTCCACTTT.

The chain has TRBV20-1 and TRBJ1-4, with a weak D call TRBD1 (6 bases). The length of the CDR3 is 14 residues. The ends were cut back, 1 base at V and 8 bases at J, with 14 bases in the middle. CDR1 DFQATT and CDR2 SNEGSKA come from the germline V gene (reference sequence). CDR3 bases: TGCAGTGCTAGAGGCGGGACAACTTCCGAAAAACTGTTTTTT. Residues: CSARGGTTSEKLFF.

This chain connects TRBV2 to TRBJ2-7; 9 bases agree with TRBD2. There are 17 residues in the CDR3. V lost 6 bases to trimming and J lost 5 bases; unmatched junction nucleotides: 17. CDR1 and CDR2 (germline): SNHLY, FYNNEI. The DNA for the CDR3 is TGTGCCAGCAGCCAAGATCGGGTAGCGGGAGTCCGCCACGAGCAGTACTTC. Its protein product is CASSQDRVAGVRHEQYF. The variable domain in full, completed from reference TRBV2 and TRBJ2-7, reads EPEVTQTPSHQVTQMGQEVILRCVPISNHLYFYWYRQILGQKVEFLVSFYNNEISEKSEIFDDQFSVERPDGSNFTLKIRSTKLEDSAMYFCASSQDRVAGVRHEQYFGPGTRLTVT.

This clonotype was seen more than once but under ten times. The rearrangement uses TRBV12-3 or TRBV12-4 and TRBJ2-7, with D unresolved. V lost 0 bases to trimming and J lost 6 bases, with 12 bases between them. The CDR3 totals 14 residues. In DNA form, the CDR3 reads TGTGCCAGCAGTTTAGCGCGTCGCAGTTTCGAGCAGTACTTC. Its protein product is CASSLARRSFEQYF.

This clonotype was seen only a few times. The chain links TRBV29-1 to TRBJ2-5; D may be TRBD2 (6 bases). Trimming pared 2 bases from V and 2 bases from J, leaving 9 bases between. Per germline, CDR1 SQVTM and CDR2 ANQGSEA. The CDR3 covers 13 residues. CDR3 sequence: CSVEFGTQETQYF. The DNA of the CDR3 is TGCAGCGTTGAATTTGGGACTCAAGAGACCCAGTACTTC. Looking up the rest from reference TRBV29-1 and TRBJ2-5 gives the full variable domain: SAVISQKPSRDICQRGTSLTIQCQVDSQVTMMFWYRQQPGQSLTLIATANQGSEATYESGFVIDKFPISRPNLTFSTLTVSNMSPEDSSIYLCSVEFGTQETQYFGPGTRLLVL.

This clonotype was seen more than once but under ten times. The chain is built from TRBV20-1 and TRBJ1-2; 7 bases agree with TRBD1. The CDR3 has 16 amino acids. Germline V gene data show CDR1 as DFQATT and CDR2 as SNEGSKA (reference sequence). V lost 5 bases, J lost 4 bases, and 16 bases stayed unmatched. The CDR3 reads CSALGTSGQTFYGYTF. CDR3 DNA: TGCAGTGCTTTGGGGACCTCGGGACAGACTTTCTATGGCTACACCTTC.

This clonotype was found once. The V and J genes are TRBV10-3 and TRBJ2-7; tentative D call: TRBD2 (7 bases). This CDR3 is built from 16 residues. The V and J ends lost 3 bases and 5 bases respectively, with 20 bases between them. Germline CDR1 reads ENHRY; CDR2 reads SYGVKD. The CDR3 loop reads CAISELGGVGKDEQYF. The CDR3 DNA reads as TGTGCCATCAGTGAACTAGGGGGGGTCGGAAAGGACGAGCAGTACTTC.

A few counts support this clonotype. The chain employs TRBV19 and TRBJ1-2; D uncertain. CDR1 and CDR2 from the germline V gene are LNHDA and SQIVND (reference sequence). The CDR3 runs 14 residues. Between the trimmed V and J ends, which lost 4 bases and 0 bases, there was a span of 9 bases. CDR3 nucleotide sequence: TGTGCCAGTAGTAGGGAGACGGCTAACTATGGCTACACCTTC. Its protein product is CASSRETANYGYTF.

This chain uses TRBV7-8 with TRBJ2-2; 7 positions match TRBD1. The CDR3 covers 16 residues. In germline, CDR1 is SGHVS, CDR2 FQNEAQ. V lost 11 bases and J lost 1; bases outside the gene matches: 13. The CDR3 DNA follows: TGTGCCGGAGGACAGGACGGGACACTGAACACCGGGGAGCTGTTTTTT. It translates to CAGGQDGTLNTGELFF.